A single sample is the source of the 22 T cell receptor beta chains below, sequenced in a study of blood T cell repertoires in COVID-19. Libraries were prepared by immunoSEQ multiplex PCR; TCRdb keeps only in-frame clonotypes and omits some of them. The table lists around 200,000 clones, less than 85% of them singletons. Sequencing was performed on peripheral blood. The source is an older woman with acute or convalescent COVID-19.

V and J are TRBV28 and TRBJ2-7; 7 bases are a match to TRBD1. Germline V lookup: CDR1 MDHEN, CDR2 SYDVKM. Trimming cost V 4 bases and J 3 bases; bases outside gene matches: 24. This CDR3 is built from 20 residues. Written as DNA, the CDR3 is TGTGCCAGCAGTTCTCTCTCCCCCCAGGACAGGAGGACCCACTTCTACGAGCAGTACTTC. It yields the protein CASSSLSPQDRRTHFYEQYF. Based on the CDR3 plus reference TRBV28 and TRBJ2-7, the full variable domain is DVKVTQSSRYLVKRTGEKVFLECVQDMDHENMFWYRQDPGLGLRLIYFSYDVKMKEKGDIPEGYSVSREKKERFSLILESASTNQTSMYLCASSSLSPQDRRTHFYEQYFGPGTRLTVT.

The CDR3 region is CASSFGASGSLSETQYF. The CDR3 DNA sequence: TGTGCCAGCAGCTTCGGTGCTAGCGGGAGTCTATCAGAGACCCAGTACTTC. The chain employs TRBV7-9 and TRBJ2-5; 10 positions agree with TRBD2. This CDR3 spans 17 amino acids. Germline V gene sequence: CDR1 SEHNR, CDR2 FQNEAQ (reference sequence). Trimming took 3 bases from V and 4 from J; bases not matched to a gene: 11.

V gene TRBV19 combines with J gene TRBJ1-1; TRBD1 might be the D (6 bases). Germline V gives CDR1 LNHDA, CDR2 SQIVND (reference sequence). The length of the CDR3 is 15 residues. The ends were cut back, 3 bases at V and 6 bases at J, with 17 bases in the middle. The CDR3 region is CASSIAGGLFAEAFF. In nucleotides, the CDR3 is TGTGCCAGTAGTATCGCGGGGGGCCTTTTCGCTGAAGCTTTCTTT.

The chain employs TRBV11-1 and TRBJ1-5; no clear D gene. CDR3 length: 13 amino acids. V lost 5 bases and J 9 bases, leaving 14 bases between the germline ends. The germline V gene has CDR1 SGHAT and CDR2 FQDESV (reference sequence). CDR3 nucleotides: TGTGCCAGCAGCCTAGAACGCCGGGGGCCCCAGCATTTT. Amino acid sequence: CASSLERRGPQHF. Supplemented by reference TRBV11-1 and TRBJ1-5, the full variable domain reads EAEVAQSPRYKITEKSQAVAFWCDPISGHATLYWYRQILGQGPELLVQFQDESVVDDSQLPKDRFSAERLKGVDSTLKIQPAELGDSAMYLCASSLERRGPQHFGDGTRLSIL.

The V call is TRBV4-2, the J call TRBJ2-1, with 8 bases aligning to TRBD2. Germline trimming cut 4 bases from V and 0 bases from J; bases unmatched to any gene: 11. The CDR3 loop spans 18 amino acids. Germline lookup yields CDR1 LGHNA and CDR2 YNFKEQ. The CDR3 sequence is CASSRTILAGSSYNEQFF. The DNA for the CDR3 is TGTGCCAGCAGCCGAACTATATTAGCGGGAAGCTCCTACAATGAGCAGTTCTTC.

This chain connects TRBV18 to TRBJ2-3, with D possibly TRBD2 on 5 matching bases. The CDR3 spans 16 residues. V lost 1 base to trimming and J lost 2 bases, with 13 bases between them. Germline CDR1 KGHSH, CDR2 LQKENI. The CDR3 DNA reads as TGTGCCAGCTCACCACAGCCCGGGGAGTACACAGATACGCAGTATTTT. Amino acids: CASSPQPGEYTDTQYF.

CDR3 coding DNA: TGTGCCAGCAGCTTCAAAGCGGGAGTGGAGAGCGAGCAGTACTTC. It codes for CASSFKAGVESEQYF. The chain uses TRBV7-2 and TRBJ2-7; the match to TRBD2 covers 8 bases. The CDR3 runs to 15 residues. CDR1 and CDR2 (germline): SGHTA, FQGNSA. V gave up 3 bases and J gave up 6 bases; unmatched junction bases: 10.

This rearrangement joins TRBV4-1 to TRBJ2-1; D remains ambiguous. The CDR3 is made up of 17 amino acids. CDR1 is MGHRA and CDR2 is YSYEKL in the germline V gene. The V end was cut by 1 base, the J end by 0 bases, with 13 bases between. The CDR3 DNA is TGCGCCAGCAGCCAAGCTCAACCCAAGAGCTCCTACAATGAGCAGTTCTTC. It specifies CASSQAQPKSSYNEQFF.

The rearrangement links TRBV6-5 to TRBJ1-1; no definite D call. CDR1 MNHEY and CDR2 SVGAGI come from the germline V gene. The CDR3 totals 14 residues. V was pared by 7 bases and J by 1 base, with 13 bases between. The CDR3 coding sequence is TGTGCCAGCACATCCCGACTCGGGAACACTGAAGCTTTCTTT. Amino acid sequence: CASTSRLGNTEAFF.

This clone was found once. The V and J genes are TRBV6-6 and TRBJ1-5, with a possible D match to TRBD1 (5 bases). Per germline, CDR1 MNHNY and CDR2 SVGAGI (reference sequence). The CDR3 covers 15 residues. Trimming stripped 6 bases from V and 4 bases from J, with 16 bases between. The CDR3 spells CASSRQSQGNQPQHF. The CDR3 DNA reads as TGTGCCAGCAGCCGACAGTCTCAGGGTAATCAGCCCCAGCATTTT.

The V gene is TRBV2, the J gene TRBJ2-7, with unresolved D. The CDR3 covers 16 residues. Germline assignment: CDR1 SNHLY and CDR2 FYNNEI. Trimming took off 3 bases at V and 1 base at J, with 16 bases between the two ends. In DNA, the CDR3 is TGTGCCAGCAGTGATGGTTTGCGGTCTTTTTCCTACGAGCAGTACTTC. The encoded protein is CASSDGLRSFSYEQYF.

This chain uses TRBV5-1 with TRBJ2-7; 8 nucleotides align to TRBD1. Germline CDR1 is SGHRS and CDR2 is YFSETQ. The CDR3 extends over 14 amino acids. With V trimmed by 1 base and J by 4 bases, 4 bases remained unmatched. In DNA form, the CDR3 reads TGCGCCAGCAGCTTGACCGGGGACAGGTACGAGCAGTACTTC. Amino acids: CASSLTGDRYEQYF. The full variable domain, with the rest looked up from reference TRBV5-1 and TRBJ2-7, is KAGVTQTPRYLIKTRGQQVTLSCSPISGHRSVSWYQQTPGQGLQFLFEYFSETQRNKGNFPGRFSGRQFSNSRSEMNVSTLELGDSALYLCASSLTGDRYEQYFGPGTRLTVT.

This sequence joins TRBV12-2 and TRBJ2-7; the table's D gene call, TRBD1, was not cross checked with the DNA. TRBV12-2 is classified as a pseudogene. There are 11 residues in the CDR3. CDR3 bases: TGTGCAAGTCGCTTGACAGGCGAGCAGTACTTC. Encoded protein: CASRLTGEQYF.

The sample holds a few counts of this clone. The genes are TRBV2 and TRBJ2-2; 11 bases map to TRBD1. This CDR3 has 17 amino acids. Germline trimming cut 3 bases from V and 7 bases from J; bases unmatched to any gene: 10. Germline assignment: CDR1 SNHLY and CDR2 FYNNEI. The CDR3 region has the DNA TGTGCCAGCAGTGACCGTGGGACAGGGGGTTTCGTCGGGGAGCTGTTTTTT. Encoded protein: CASSDRGTGGFVGELFF.

This chain joins TRBV14 and TRBJ1-6; D uncertain. The CDR3 loop spans 15 amino acids. Trimming took off 0 bases at V and 9 bases at J, with 12 bases between the two ends. Germline V lookup: CDR1 SGHDN, CDR2 FVKESK. The CDR3 nucleotides are TGTGCCAGCAGCCAAGAGAGCATTTGGTCTTCACCCCTCCACTTT. It specifies CASSQESIWSSPLHF. The entire variable domain, with the rest obtained from reference TRBV14 and TRBJ1-6, is as follows: EAGVTQFPSHSVIEKGQTVTLRCDPISGHDNLYWYRRVMGKEIKFLLHFVKESKQDESGMPNNRFLAERTGGTYSTLKVQPAELEDSGVYFCASSQESIWSSPLHFGNGTRLTVT.

The J gene is TRBJ2-1, the V gene TRBV30; 10 nucleotides line up with TRBD2. Germline V gives CDR1 GTSNPN, CDR2 SVGIG (reference sequence). The CDR3 contains 13 residues. V trimming: 4 bases; J trimming: 8 bases; junction bases outside the gene matches: 5. This CDR3 reads CAWTSGSRDEQFF. In DNA, the CDR3 is TGTGCCTGGACTAGCGGGAGCCGCGATGAGCAGTTCTTC.

This rearrangement joins TRBV28 to TRBJ1-4; tentatively, D is TRBD1 (6 bases). The CDR3 is made up of 14 amino acids. With 7 bases removed from V and 8 bases from J, the gap between germline ends came to 17 bases. Germline V gives CDR1 MDHEN, CDR2 SYDVKM. In nucleotides, the CDR3 is TGTGCCAGCACCGGCACAGGGAAGGGGGAAAAACTGTTTTTT. Amino acids: CASTGTGKGEKLFF. Based on the CDR3 plus reference TRBV28 and TRBJ1-4, the full variable domain is DVKVTQSSRYLVKRTGEKVFLECVQDMDHENMFWYRQDPGLGLRLIYFSYDVKMKEKGDIPEGYSVSREKKERFSLILESASTNQTSMYLCASTGTGKGEKLFFGSGTQLSVL.

The chain uses TRBV7-2 and TRBJ2-5; 11 bases line up with TRBD2. The V gene's germline CDR1 is SGHTA and CDR2 FQGNSA. The CDR3 extends over 15 amino acids. The V gene end was trimmed by 5 bases and the J gene end by 4 bases; junction bases not matched to a gene: 6. The CDR3 nucleotides are TGTGCCAGCAGCCCCCTGCTAGCGGGAGGAGAGACCCAGTACTTC. Residues: CASSPLLAGGETQYF.

This CDR3 is CASSGGGAGGSYTF. Written as DNA, the CDR3 is TGTGCCAGCAGCGGTGGAGGGGCCGGAGGGAGCTACACCTTC. This chain uses TRBV5-5 with TRBJ1-2, with D possibly matching TRBD1 (5 bases). The V gene lost 4 bases and the J gene lost 9 bases, with 19 bases spanning the gap. The V gene's germline CDR1 is SGHKS and CDR2 YYEKEE (reference sequence). The CDR3 spans 14 residues.

There are a few counts of this clone. The rearrangement uses TRBV19 and TRBJ2-2; D unresolved. The CDR3 spans 14 residues. Germline CDR1 reads LNHDA; CDR2 reads SQIVND (reference sequence). The V end lost 2 bases, the J end lost 7 bases, and 11 bases lay between the germline ends. The CDR3 spells CASSINPFGGELFF. For the CDR3, the DNA is TGTGCCAGTAGTATAAATCCATTCGGCGGGGAGCTGTTTTTT. Complete variable domain (other parts from reference TRBV19 and TRBJ2-2): DGGITQSPKYLFRKEGQNVTLSCEQNLNHDAMYWYRQDPGQGLRLIYYSQIVNDFQKGDIAEGYSVSREKKESFPLTVTSAQKNPTAFYLCASSINPFGGELFFGEGSRLTVL.

V is TRBV27 and J is TRBJ1-2; tentatively, D is TRBD1 (5 bases). Germline values: CDR1 MNHEY, CDR2 SMNVEV (reference sequence). Trimming cost V 6 bases and J 3 bases, with 14 bases left between them. CDR3 length: 14 amino acids. The CDR3 is CASRSWGGYYGYTF. CDR3 nucleotide sequence: TGTGCCAGCAGGTCTTGGGGGGGGTACTATGGCTACACCTTC.

The gene calls are TRBV11-2 and TRBJ2-1, with unresolved D. Trimming took off 5 bases at V and 5 bases at J, with 4 bases between the two ends. Germline values: CDR1 SGHAT, CDR2 FQNNGV. CDR3 length equals 11 residues. CDR3 bases: TGTGCCAGCAGCCTTCACAATGAGCAGTTCTTC. Translation gives CASSLHNEQFF.